Following are 22 T cell receptor beta chains from one sample sequenced in a study of OX40 agonist ivuxolimab in advanced cancers. Sequencing was performed with immunoSEQ multiplex PCR; in TCRdb, only in-frame clones are kept and a portion is missing. The sample has about 48,000 clones; roughly 80% are singletons. Here the sequenced sample was CD4+ or CD8+ T cells sorted from blood, taken in a trial of the OX40 agonist ivuxolimab. The receptors come from an adult with an advanced solid tumor such as melanoma, head and neck, liver or kidney cancer.

This clone was counted once. CDR3 sequence: CASSPRRGSYEQYF. DNA of the CDR3: TGTGCCAGTAGTCCTAGACGGGGATCCTACGAGCAGTACTTC. The rearrangement joins TRBV19 to TRBJ2-7, with D tentatively TRBD2 (5 bases). This CDR3 is built from 14 residues. Germline CDR1 and CDR2: LNHDA and SQIVND (reference sequence). V shed 5 bases and J shed 1 base, with 12 bases lying between them.

This clone turned up a few times. The chain has TRBV6-5 and TRBJ1-4, with unresolved D. The CDR3 length is 14 residues. V dropped 6 bases and J dropped 10 bases, with 18 bases sitting between them. The germline CDR1 and CDR2 sequences are MNHEY and SVGAGI. The CDR3 DNA sequence: TGTGCCAGCAGCCCGGGCATCCAGCAAGGAAAACTGTTTTTT. It encodes CASSPGIQQGKLFF.

The chain employs TRBV5-1 and TRBJ2-2; 9 nucleotides align to TRBD1. The junction had 2 bases not matched to a gene; V was cut back by 3 bases and J by 5 bases. CDR1 and CDR2 (germline): SGHRS, YFSETQ. The CDR3 is 14 amino acids. The CDR3 DNA reads TGCGCCAGCAGCTGGGACAGGGCAACCGGGGAGCTGTTTTTT. It encodes CASSWDRATGELFF. Full variable domain (outside the CDR3, taken from reference TRBV5-1 and TRBJ2-2): KAGVTQTPRYLIKTRGQQVTLSCSPISGHRSVSWYQQTPGQGLQFLFEYFSETQRNKGNFPGRFSGRQFSNSRSEMNVSTLELGDSALYLCASSWDRATGELFFGEGSRLTVL.

This clone came up once. This chain links TRBV7-9 with TRBJ1-1, with unresolved D. The CDR3 is made up of 14 amino acids. In germline, CDR1 is SEHNR, CDR2 FQNEAQ (reference sequence). V lost 5 bases and J lost 0, with 10 bases in between. The CDR3 region has the DNA TGTGCCAGCAGCCACGGACGGCTGAACACTGAAGCTTTCTTT. This codes for CASSHGRLNTEAFF.

The chain employs TRBV7-2 and TRBJ2-5; D remains unclear. V was shortened by 3 bases and J by 1 base, with 9 bases between the two germline ends. The CDR3 has 14 residues. CDR1 and CDR2 from the germline V gene are SGHTA and FQGNSA. The CDR3 DNA follows: TGTGCCAGCAGCTTGTCAGAGGCCCAAGAGACCCAGTACTTC. This codes for CASSLSEAQETQYF. The whole variable domain, filled in from reference TRBV7-2 and TRBJ2-5, reads GAGVSQSPSNKVTEKGKDVELRCDPISGHTALYWYRQSLGQGLEFLIYFQGNSAPDKSGLPSDRFSAERTGGSVSTLTIQRTQQEDSAVYLCASSLSEAQETQYFGPGTRLLVL.

V usage is TRBV5-5 and J usage is TRBJ1-2, with unresolved D. With 4 bases removed from V and 8 bases from J, the gap between germline ends came to 24 bases. The CDR3 is 16 amino acids. The V gene's germline CDR1 is SGHKS and CDR2 YYEKEE (reference sequence). The CDR3 protein is CASSTRSLDPPGGYTF. CDR3 nucleotide sequence: TGTGCCAGCAGCACCCGATCCCTTGACCCGCCCGGGGGCTACACCTTC.

V and J are TRBV19 and TRBJ2-1; 8 nucleotides align to TRBD1. The ends lost 3 bases at V and 6 bases at J; junction bases unmatched: 7. The CDR3 is made up of 15 amino acids. The V gene's germline CDR1 is LNHDA and CDR2 SQIVND (reference sequence). CDR3: CASSMRQGAGNEQFF. The CDR3 region has the DNA TGTGCCAGTAGTATGAGGCAGGGGGCTGGCAATGAGCAGTTCTTC.

This chain uses TRBV7-2 with TRBJ2-7, with a tentative D call TRBD2 (6 bases). V gave up 1 base and J gave up 6 bases, with 16 bases separating them. Germline V gene sequence: CDR1 SGHTA, CDR2 FQGNSA. This CDR3 contains 15 residues. The CDR3 reads CASSLDPLGRGEQYF. The CDR3 region has the DNA TGTGCCAGCAGCTTAGACCCTTTAGGGCGGGGCGAGCAGTACTTC.

V usage is TRBV4-2 and J usage is TRBJ1-6; 12 bases align to TRBD1. In germline, CDR1 is LGHNA, CDR2 YNFKEQ. J gave up 10 bases and V 1 base, and 11 bases lay outside the gene matches. The CDR3 spans 18 residues. CDR3 DNA: TGTGCCAGCAGCCAAGTCCGCCTGGGGGGACAGGGGGCCTCACCCCTCCACTTT. The encoded protein is CASSQVRLGGQGASPLHF.

The V call is TRBV7-9, the J call TRBJ1-6, with D possibly being TRBD1 (5 bases). The CDR3 runs to 14 residues. Looked up from germline, CDR1 is SEHNR and CDR2 is FQNEAQ (reference sequence). The V and J ends lost 1 base and 10 bases respectively, with 11 bases between them. The CDR3 region is CASSLVGDESPLHF. The CDR3 nucleotides are TGTGCCAGCAGCTTAGTAGGGGACGAGTCACCCCTCCACTTT.

This clone was seen a handful of times. The chain combines TRBV6-5 with TRBJ1-4; 10 bases fit TRBD1. Germline assignment: CDR1 MNHEY and CDR2 SVGAGI. This CDR3 comprises 14 residues. The J segment lost 4 bases and the V segment lost 6 bases, leaving 2 bases of the junction unmatched. CDR3 region: CASRGQGINEKLFF. The CDR3 DNA sequence: TGTGCCAGCAGGGGACAGGGGATTAATGAAAAACTGTTTTTT.

The chain combines TRBV6-5 with TRBJ2-1, with 9 bases matching TRBD2. V was clipped by 5 bases and J by 10 bases; unmatched bases: 12. This CDR3 has 15 amino acids. Germline CDR1 and CDR2: MNHEY and SVGAGI. CDR3 loop: CASSLGIAGVGEQFF. The CDR3 bases are TGTGCCAGCAGTCTAGGAATAGCGGGGGTAGGGGAGCAGTTCTTC.

This clone was recorded once. In DNA, the CDR3 is TGTGCCAGCAGCTTAACGGGGGAGGACGAGCAGTACTTC. This sequence encodes CASSLTGEDEQYF. The chain couples TRBV7-2 to TRBJ2-7; tentative D call: TRBD2 (6 bases). This CDR3 has 13 residues. The germline V and J ends were trimmed by 2 bases and 5 bases, with 10 bases remaining between them. Germline V CDR1 and CDR2: SGHTA, FQGNSA. Together with reference TRBV7-2 and TRBJ2-7, the CDR3 gives the full variable domain: GAGVSQSPSNKVTEKGKDVELRCDPISGHTALYWYRQSLGQGLEFLIYFQGNSAPDKSGLPSDRFSAERTGGSVSTLTIQRTQQEDSAVYLCASSLTGEDEQYFGPGTRLTVT.

The chain links TRBV6-5 to TRBJ1-2; 7 nucleotides agree with TRBD1. This CDR3 spans 14 amino acids. V shed 6 bases, J shed 7 bases, and the junction held 11 bases outside the gene matches. Germline lookup yields CDR1 MNHEY and CDR2 SVGAGI. The CDR3 sequence: CASSPSEGAVGYTF. Here the CDR3 DNA reads TGTGCCAGCAGCCCCTCCGAGGGGGCTGTTGGCTACACCTTC.

This clone has just a few counts. The chain recombines TRBV7-9 with TRBJ1-5; D may be TRBD1 (6 bases). With 2 bases removed from V and 6 bases from J, the gap between germline ends came to 11 bases. The CDR3 extends over 14 amino acids. The V gene's germline CDR1 is SEHNR and CDR2 FQNEAQ (reference sequence). The CDR3 loop reads CASSLMGASQPQHF. In DNA, the CDR3 is TGTGCCAGCAGCTTAATGGGGGCAAGTCAGCCCCAGCATTTT.

In this sample, this clone turned up a few times. The chain has TRBV7-2 and TRBJ1-2, with D possibly matching TRBD1 (6 bases). This CDR3 comprises 14 residues. V lost 5 bases to trimming and J lost 5 bases, with 15 bases between them. The germline V gene encodes CDR1 SGHTA and CDR2 FQGNSA. In DNA, the CDR3 is TGTGCCAGCAGCCCTCAGACAGGCGAGTATGGCTACACCTTC. It translates to CASSPQTGEYGYTF.

The chain carries TRBV29-1 and TRBJ2-3, with D possibly being TRBD1 (6 bases). V was shortened by 6 bases and J by 2 bases, with 18 bases between the two germline ends. Germline V lookup: CDR1 SQVTM, CDR2 ANQGSEA. The CDR3 spans 15 residues. Written as DNA, the CDR3 is TGCAGCGTCGTGGAGTCAGGGGCTCCCACAGATACGCAGTATTTT. Residues: CSVVESGAPTDTQYF.

This chain joins TRBV19 and TRBJ1-6; tentative D call: TRBD1 (6 bases). The CDR3 contains 16 residues. Looked up from germline, CDR1 is LNHDA and CDR2 is SQIVND (reference sequence). The V end was cut by 5 bases, the J end by 4 bases, with 15 bases between. The CDR3 nucleotides are TGTGCCAGTAGTGGGCCCGGGGGCTCTTATAATTCACCCCTCCACTTT. It specifies CASSGPGGSYNSPLHF.

The chain couples TRBV5-1 to TRBJ2-7, with 11 bases matching TRBD2. After removal of 1 base from V and 5 bases from J, the junction contained 5 bases not matched to a gene. Germline V gives CDR1 SGHRS, CDR2 YFSETQ. The CDR3 loop spans 15 amino acids. The CDR3 coding sequence is TGCGCCAGCAGCTTGAATAGCGGGAGGGCCCACGAGCAGTACTTC. It specifies CASSLNSGRAHEQYF.

The chain links TRBV7-6 to TRBJ2-7; D remains unclear. Germline CDR1 SGHVS, CDR2 FNYEAQ. With 4 bases removed from V and 6 bases from J, the gap between germline ends came to 16 bases. CDR3 length: 14 amino acids. CDR3 amino acids: CASSSRLGSSEQYF. CDR3 nucleotide sequence: TGTGCCAGCAGCTCCCGCCTCGGCAGTTCCGAGCAGTACTTC.

The genes are TRBV5-4 and TRBJ1-2, with 7 bases fitting TRBD1. V was clipped by 4 bases and J by 1 base; unmatched bases: 16. Germline V gene data show CDR1 as SGHNT and CDR2 as YYREEE (reference sequence). The CDR3 is 18 residues long. The CDR3 reads CASSPGGVGQVVNYGYTF. CDR3 nucleotide sequence: TGTGCCAGCAGCCCTGGGGGGGTTGGACAGGTCGTTAACTATGGCTACACCTTC.

The genes are TRBV4-3 and TRBJ2-5, with unresolved D. Trimming took off 4 bases at V and 5 bases at J, with 11 bases between the two ends. CDR3 length: 13 amino acids. The germline gives CDR1 LGHNA, CDR2 YSLEER. CDR3 nucleotides: TGCGCCAGCAGCCTCTTAAATGGGGAGACCCAGTACTTC. Encoded protein: CASSLLNGETQYF.